Listed below are T cell receptor beta chains from one sample, sequenced in a study of cytomegalovirus exposure and HLA in healthy donors. Only in-frame clones appear in the TCRdb table, and some are missing; sequencing was by immunoSEQ multiplex PCR. This sample has around 64,000 clones, with about 85% found just once. The specimen sequenced was PBMCs. The source is a female donor in good health and CMV-seronegative. Each CDR3 is given with its conserved first and last residue. The D gene is left open where the match is weak. Expanded clones get a size class; other rows say once, few or many, or leave the size out.

cdr3_length,clone_size,j_call,d_call,v_call,cdr3_aa,cdr3_nt
14,NA,TRBJ1-2,NA,TRBV7-8,CASSSRVWGYGYTF,TGTGCCAGCAGCTCCAGGGTTTGGGGCTATGGCTACACCTTC
12,once,TRBJ2-7,NA,TRBV28,CASSLTGEIVDF,TGTGCCAGCAGTTTGACGGGAGAGATCGTGGACTTC
15,NA,TRBJ1-2,NA,TRBV15,CATSRSDRTAYGYTF,TGTGCCACCAGCAGATCCGACAGGACGGCCTATGGCTACACCTTC
19,NA,TRBJ1-5,TRBD1,TRBV27,CASTTRSDRGPPSNQPQHF,TGTGCCAGCACTACGCGTTCGGACAGGGGCCCTCCTAGCAATCAGCCCCAGCATTTT
14,NA,TRBJ1-4,TRBD1,TRBV5-1,CASSPTGSNEKLFF,TGCGCCAGCAGTCCGACAGGGTCTAATGAAAAACTGTTTTTT
14,NA,TRBJ1-1,TRBD1,TRBV5-1,CASSTTGADTEAFF,TGCGCCAGCAGCACTACAGGGGCCGACACTGAAGCTTTCTTT
13,once,TRBJ1-6,NA,TRBV7-2,CASSLSGESPLHF,TGTGCCAGCAGCTTGTCAGGGGAATCACCCCTCCACTTT
16,NA,TRBJ2-7,TRBD2,TRBV28,CASSSPGLAGNYEQYF,TGTGCCAGCAGTTCGCCCGGACTAGCGGGGAACTACGAGCAGTACTTC
15,NA,TRBJ2-3,TRBD2,TRBV5-1,CASSSLGGGPDTQYF,TGCGCCAGCAGCTCGCTGGGCGGGGGTCCAGATACGCAGTATTTT
16,NA,TRBJ2-3,NA,TRBV9,CASSAGGAALGDTQYF,TGTGCCAGCAGTGCCGGGGGTGCGGCGCTCGGAGATACGCAGTATTTT
16,NA,TRBJ1-5,NA,TRBV28,CASSRVVGRLNQPQHF,TGTGCCAGCAGCCGCGTGGTGGGGCGACTCAATCAGCCCCAGCATTTT
13,once,TRBJ1-6,NA,TRBV9,CASSEPSGSPLHF,TGTGCCAGCAGCGAGCCTTCAGGTTCACCCCTCCACTTT
14,NA,TRBJ1-4,NA,TRBV28,CASSYGGREEKLFF,TGTGCCAGCAGTTACGGGGGGCGCGAAGAAAAACTGTTTTTT
15,NA,TRBJ2-5,TRBD1,TRBV4-2,CASSQGQGAGETQYF,TGTGCCAGCAGCCAAGGGCAGGGGGCAGGGGAGACCCAGTACTTC
14,once,TRBJ2-7,TRBD1,TRBV7-3,CASSSGQALDEQYF,TGTGCCAGCAGCTCGGGACAGGCGCTAGACGAGCAGTACTTC
15,NA,TRBJ2-5,TRBD2,TRBV4-3,CASSQDEGRGETQYF,TGCGCCAGCAGCCAAGATGAGGGGAGGGGAGAGACCCAGTACTTC
13,NA,TRBJ1-1,NA,TRBV28,CASSLAAVTEAFF,TGTGCCAGCAGTTTGGCCGCGGTCACTGAAGCTTTCTTT